The T cell receptor (beta chain) under discussion was sequenced for a study of early T cells in non-severe SARS-CoV-2 infection. Whole-study findings and limits: Anti-spike CD8 specificities were favored by VDJdb matching, whose results missed private and CD4 specificities.

The CDR3 length is 12 residues. The V and J ends lost 3 bases and 4 bases respectively, with 9 bases between them. Looked up from germline, CDR1 is DFQATT and CDR2 is SNEGSKA (reference sequence). Concerning this clonotype: No antigen is known for it.

TCRdb redid the calling of the 5' RACE reads with MiXCR, one entry per CDR3 protein. The repertoire holds 52,000 or so distinct CDR3 sequences, with approximately 6.3% as singletons. This TCR came from an adult who was a healthcare worker with PCR-confirmed SARS-CoV-2 infection or an uninfected control (not recorded which). This chain connects TRBV20-1 to TRBJ2-5; D is uncertain. Here the sequenced sample was whole blood, taken at baseline. CDR3 coding DNA: TGCAGTGCTAGTTTTAGGACAGAGACCCAGTACTTC. Its translation: CSASFRTETQYF.